These T cell receptor beta chains were read from a single sample in a study of CD8 T cells in Susac syndrome. TCRdb passed the immunoSEQ multiplex PCR reads through MiXCR, listing each CDR3 protein once. Found here are more than 100,000 distinct CDR3 sequences, 96% of them singletons; the top ten hold approximately 0.15%. The material sequenced was CD4+ T cells from PBMCs. The receptors stem from a human donor with Susac syndrome. The CDR3 runs from the conserved cysteine through the conserved F or W. A D gene is named only where the DNA matches it firmly. Clone size is not always given. Where it is, it says once, few, many or a class for expanded clones.

TRBV12-3/TRBV12-4,NA,NA,TRBJ1-2,TGTGCCAGCAGTTTACAGCATTCCTATGGCTACACCTTC,CASSLQHSYGYTF
TRBV11-1,NA,NA,TRBJ2-3,TGTGCCAGCAGCTTAGGACTAGTGCAGGCGGGAGATACGCAGTATTTT,CASSLGLVQAGDTQYF
TRBV27,NA,NA,TRBJ1-2,TGTGCCAGCGCACCCGACCGAAAGGGGCCTTACTATGGCTACACCTTC,CASAPDRKGPYYGYTF
TRBV30,NA,TRBD2,TRBJ2-3,TGTGCCTGGAGTGCTGGACTAGCGGACACAGATACGCAGTATTTT,CAWSAGLADTDTQYF
TRBV14,NA,TRBD2,TRBJ2-1,TGTGCCAGCAGCCATGGACTAGTGGGCAATGAGCAGTTCTTC,CASSHGLVGNEQFF
TRBV20-1,once,NA,TRBJ2-5,TGCAGTGCTTCCCCGGAGGGGTACCAAGAGACCCAGTACTTC,CSASPEGYQETQYF
TRBV5-1,NA,NA,TRBJ2-5,TGCGCCAGCAGCTTGTTTCTGGGAAAAGAGACCCAGTACTTC,CASSLFLGKETQYF
TRBV28,NA,NA,TRBJ1-2,TGTGCCAGCAGTCCATTACAGGGTGGCCCCCAACTATACTATGGCTACACCTTC,CASSPLQGGPQLYYGYTF
TRBV12-3/TRBV12-4,NA,NA,TRBJ2-5,TGTGCCAGCAGTTTTAGGCAGGGAGAGACCCAGTACTTC,CASSFRQGETQYF
TRBV29-1,NA,TRBD2,TRBJ2-7,TGCAGCGTGGAAGCGGGAGGCTACGAGCAGTACTTC,CSVEAGGYEQYF
TRBV30,once,NA,TRBJ1-2,TGTGCCTGGACCATGATGGGGTATGGCTACACCTTC,CAWTMMGYGYTF
TRBV7-9,NA,NA,TRBJ1-2,TGTGCCAGCACACAGGGAAATGCTAACTATGGCTACACCTTC,CASTQGNANYGYTF
TRBV6-1,NA,NA,TRBJ2-6,TGTGCCAGCTTCCCGGAAGTCCAGGGGTCTGGGGCCAACGTCCTGACTTTC,CASFPEVQGSGANVLTF
TRBV10-2,NA,NA,TRBJ2-4,TGCGCCAGCAGTGAATTGGCAGGGCGAGCCAAAAACATTCAGTACTTC,CASSELAGRAKNIQYF
TRBV24-1,NA,NA,TRBJ2-1,TGTGCCACCAGTGACCCTAACGGGAGTGAGCAGTTCTTC,CATSDPNGSEQFF
TRBV29-1,NA,TRBD1,TRBJ1-1,TGCAGCGGGGAGACAGGGTCTGGGACTGAAGCTTTCTTT,CSGETGSGTEAFF
TRBV2,few,NA,TRBJ1-2,TGTGCCAGCAGTGTAGGGGATTATGGCTACACCTTC,CASSVGDYGYTF
TRBV27,NA,NA,TRBJ1-5,TGTGCCAGCAAGGCGGCAGGTTATAGCAATCAGCCCCAGCATTTT,CASKAAGYSNQPQHF
TRBV19,NA,NA,TRBJ1-1,TGTGCCAGTAGCCGAGGCCTGAACACTGAAGCTTTCTTT,CASSRGLNTEAFF
TRBV28,NA,NA,TRBJ2-5,TGTGCCAGCAGCCCTCACACGTGGCAGGAGACCCAGTACTTC,CASSPHTWQETQYF
TRBV6-5,NA,NA,TRBJ1-1,TGTGCCAGCAGGCTACCGGGACAGAACACTGAAGCTTTCTTT,CASRLPGQNTEAFF
TRBV23-1,NA,NA,TRBJ1-1,TGCGCCAGCAGTCAAGAGGGACACAACACTGAAGCTTTCTTT,CASSQEGHNTEAFF
TRBV5-1,NA,TRBD2,TRBJ2-3,TGCGCCAGCAGCTTGGCCGGGACTAGCGGGGATCGAGGGACGCAGTATTTT,CASSLAGTSGDRGTQYF
TRBV29-1,NA,NA,TRBJ2-2,TGCAGCGCCCTGACTTCTCCAAGGAGGTCCGGGGAGCTGTTTTTT,CSALTSPRRSGELFF
TRBV28,NA,NA,TRBJ2-3,TGTGCCACTACCTTCCAGGGCTTTAGCACAGATACGCAGTATTTT,CATTFQGFSTDTQYF
TRBV4-1,NA,NA,TRBJ1-1,TGCGCCAGCAGCCAAGACGCAGGGGACCTCACTGAAGCTTTCTTT,CASSQDAGDLTEAFF
TRBV24-1,NA,NA,TRBJ1-1,TGTGCCACCAGTGACCCAACAGGGCCCACTGAAGCTTTCTTT,CATSDPTGPTEAFF
TRBV7-6,NA,TRBD1,TRBJ2-4,TGTGCCAGCAGCCGACAGGGTGGGGACATTCAGTACTTC,CASSRQGGDIQYF
TRBV12-3/TRBV12-4,NA,NA,TRBJ1-1,TGTGCCAGCAGGCCCCGGACAGCTGAAGCTTTCTTT,CASRPRTAEAFF
TRBV6-6,NA,NA,TRBJ2-7,TGTGCCAGCACGGTCGGCAGGGTCAGGTTCGAGCAGTACTTC,CASTVGRVRFEQYF
TRBV29-1,once,TRBD2,TRBJ2-5,TGCAGCGTTGAAATTGGGGGGGTCCAAGAGACCCAGTACTTC,CSVEIGGVQETQYF
TRBV11-2,NA,NA,TRBJ2-1,TGTGCCAGCAGCTCCATTACAACTCTTTTCTACAATGAGCAGTTCTTC,CASSSITTLFYNEQFF
TRBV11-2,NA,TRBD2,TRBJ2-7,TGTGCCAGCAGCATCGAATCAATAGCGGGAGCCACCTACGAGCAGTACTTC,CASSIESIAGATYEQYF
TRBV12-3/TRBV12-4,NA,TRBD2,TRBJ2-2,TGTGCCAGCCGTCCTAGCGGGAGGGCCCACACCGGGGAGCTGTTTTTT,CASRPSGRAHTGELFF
TRBV3-1,NA,NA,TRBJ1-2,TGTGCCAGCAGCCCCCCCGGGACTACAGGGGGCTACACCTTC,CASSPPGTTGGYTF
TRBV12-3/TRBV12-4,NA,TRBD2,TRBJ2-1,TGTGCCAGCAGTTTAGGACTAGCGGAATTGGAGCAGTTCTTC,CASSLGLAELEQFF
TRBV29-1,NA,NA,TRBJ2-5,TGCAGCGTTGCAACAGGGATAGAGACCCAGTACTTC,CSVATGIETQYF
TRBV15,NA,NA,TRBJ2-1,TGTGCCACCAGCAGAGTACTTACGGGAGTGAGGCACAATGAGCAGTTCTTC,CATSRVLTGVRHNEQFF
TRBV3-1,once,NA,TRBJ1-2,TGTGCCAGCAGCCTCAACGAATATGGCTACACCTTC,CASSLNEYGYTF
TRBV24-1,NA,TRBD1,TRBJ2-1,TGTGCCACCGGGACAGACTCCTACAATGAGCAGTTCTTC,CATGTDSYNEQFF
TRBV30,NA,TRBD2,TRBJ2-1,TGTGCCTGGGACGGGCTAGCGGGAGATGGGAATGAGCAGTTCTTC,CAWDGLAGDGNEQFF
TRBV15,NA,NA,TRBJ2-1,TGTGCCACCAGCAGTTATAGTACTGATGAGCAGTTCTTC,CATSSYSTDEQFF